This passage covers 19 T cell receptor beta chains from one sample sequenced in a study of cytomegalovirus exposure and HLA in healthy donors. The PCR employed 60 Vbeta primers together with 13 Jbeta primers. The table came from immunoSEQ multiplex PCR; TCRdb's copy has only in-frame clones and leaves some out. The sample features around 210,000 clones, with roughly 1.2% in its top ten. Input material: PBMCs. The receptors stem from a girl aged 2 to 10 in good health and CMV-seropositive.

V and J are TRBV21-1 and TRBJ2-7; TRBD1, the table's D call, was not compared with the DNA. TRBV21-1 is a pseudogene. The CDR3 length is 17 residues. The CDR3 DNA follows: TGTGCCAGCAGCAAAGAAGGATGGGGCGAAAGCTCCTACGAGCAGTACTTC. Amino acids: CASSKEGWGESSYEQYF.

J is TRBJ2-1 and V is TRBV6-1; TRBD2 matches at 11 bases. This CDR3 contains 18 residues. V was clipped by 1 base and J by 4 bases; unmatched bases: 9. Germline V gives CDR1 MNHNS, CDR2 SASEGT. The CDR3 sequence is CASSEGGLLAGVYNEQFF. In nucleotides, the CDR3 is TGTGCCAGCAGTGAAGGGGGACTACTAGCGGGAGTATACAATGAGCAGTTCTTC.

V is TRBV11-2 and J is TRBJ2-7; 10 bases are shared with TRBD2. Germline V gives CDR1 SGHAT, CDR2 FQNNGV. Trimming removed 1 base from V and 4 bases from J; junction bases left unmatched: 10. The CDR3 runs to 17 residues. The chain's CDR3 is CASSLVMSSGSYYEQYF. CDR3 nucleotide sequence: TGTGCCAGCAGCTTAGTCATGTCTAGCGGGAGTTATTACGAGCAGTACTTC.

The chain employs TRBV6-1 and TRBJ2-7, with D unresolved. V lost 7 bases, J lost 2 bases, and 12 bases lay in between. Germline loops: CDR1 MNHNS, CDR2 SASEGT. The CDR3 totals 13 residues. Here the CDR3 reads CASNADTPYEQYF. CDR3 nucleotides: TGTGCCAGCAACGCTGACACGCCCTACGAGCAGTACTTC.

V usage is TRBV5-1 and J usage is TRBJ2-5; 14 bases are shared with TRBD2. Germline CDR1 reads SGHRS; CDR2 reads YFSETQ. Trimming at V came to 4 bases and at J to 5 bases, leaving 16 bases not matched to a gene. The CDR3 is made up of 19 amino acids. CDR3 DNA: TGCGCCAGCAGCCCGGCCAGACTAGCGGGAGGGCCGCGGGTGGAGACCCAGTACTTC. Its protein is CASSPARLAGGPRVETQYF.

The chain recombines TRBV29-1 with TRBJ2-1, with 9 bases matching TRBD1. J gave up 2 bases and V 6 bases, and 8 bases lay outside the gene matches. Germline CDR1 reads SQVTM; CDR2 reads ANQGSEA. The CDR3 consists of 15 residues. CDR3 in DNA: TGCAGCGTCAACCCCCGGGACAGGGCCTACAATGAGCAGTTCTTC. Translation gives CSVNPRDRAYNEQFF.

The V call is TRBV7-7, the J call TRBJ2-7; 11 positions agree with TRBD2. Germline CDR1 SSHAT, CDR2 FNYEAQ (reference sequence). CDR3 size: 15 residues. CDR3 in amino acids: CASFVAGGSSYEQYF. CDR3 in DNA: TGTGCTAGCTTCGTAGCGGGAGGGAGCTCCTACGAGCAGTACTTC.

The CDR3 DNA follows: TGTGCCAGCAGCTCGGGACTGGTAGCCAAAAACATTCAGTACTTC. It codes for CASSSGLVAKNIQYF. The chain joins TRBV5-4 to TRBJ2-4; perhaps TRBD2 as D (6 bases). The germline V gene has CDR1 SGHNT and CDR2 YYREEE (reference sequence). Trimming removed 3 bases from V and 0 bases from J, with 10 bases in between. CDR3 length: 15 residues. Complete variable domain (other parts from reference TRBV5-4 and TRBJ2-4): ETGVTQSPTHLIKTRGQQVTLRCSSQSGHNTVSWYQQALGQGPQFIFQYYREEENGRGNFPPRFSGLQFPNYSSELNVNALELDDSALYLCASSSGLVAKNIQYFGAGTRLSVL.

The rearrangement links TRBV18 to TRBJ2-3; 10 bases align to TRBD1. Germline-derived CDR1 and CDR2 are KGHSH and LQKENI. CDR3 length: 14 residues. The V and J ends lost 3 bases and 5 bases, in that order; junction bases with no gene match: 2. The CDR3 region has the DNA TGTGCCAGCTCACCCGGACAGGGGGTAGATACGCAGTATTTT. It is translated as CASSPGQGVDTQYF.

The chain uses TRBV19 and TRBJ2-3; 8 nucleotides align to TRBD1. There are 15 residues in the CDR3. Trimming at V came to 5 bases and at J to 4 bases, leaving 8 bases not matched to a gene. Germline V gene data show CDR1 as LNHDA and CDR2 as SQIVND (reference sequence). The CDR3 DNA follows: TGTGCCAGTAGTGCCGATCGGACAGGGCCAGATACGCAGTATTTT. Protein product: CASSADRTGPDTQYF.

This chain links TRBV2 with TRBJ2-5; 8 nucleotides match TRBD2. Germline CDR1 reads SNHLY; CDR2 reads FYNNEI. Trimming removed 3 bases from V and 5 bases from J; junction bases left unmatched: 11. This CDR3 region has 16 residues. The CDR3 nucleotides read TGTGCCAGCAGTGACGTATCGTTAGCGGGACGGGAGACCCAGTACTTC. Encoded protein: CASSDVSLAGRETQYF.

The rearrangement links TRBV13 to TRBJ2-1; 7 positions agree with TRBD2. The CDR3 has 15 residues. Germline CDR1 is PRHDT and CDR2 is FYEKMQ (reference sequence). Losses at the gene ends were 8 bases for V and 2 bases for J; bases not matched to a gene: 9. As DNA, the CDR3 is TGTGCCAGCCTCTGGGGAGCGGGACCCTACAATGAGCAGTTCTTC. As protein: CASLWGAGPYNEQFF.

The gene calls are TRBV9 and TRBJ1-1; 8 bases are a match to TRBD1. Per germline, CDR1 SGDLS and CDR2 YYNGEE. V trimming: 3 bases; J trimming: 4 bases; junction bases outside the gene matches: 5. There are 14 residues in the CDR3. CDR3 sequence: CASSAQGGGTEAFF. The CDR3 DNA sequence: TGTGCCAGCAGCGCACAGGGGGGAGGCACTGAAGCTTTCTTT.

The J gene is TRBJ2-1, the V gene TRBV29-1, with D unclear. The V gene's germline CDR1 is SQVTM and CDR2 ANQGSEA. V was pared by 6 bases and J by 0 bases, with 9 bases between. This CDR3 is 13 amino acids long. For the CDR3, the DNA is TGCAGCGTCTCGCACAGCTCCTACAATGAGCAGTTCTTC. The encoded protein is CSVSHSSYNEQFF.

The chain links TRBV5-6 to TRBJ1-1; D is possibly TRBD1 (5 bases). The germline V and J ends were trimmed by 4 bases and 4 bases, with 11 bases remaining between them. This CDR3 comprises 13 residues. CDR1 and CDR2 from the germline V gene are SGHDT and YYEEEE. This chain's CDR3 is CASSAGGATEAFF. DNA of the CDR3: TGTGCCAGCAGCGCCGGTGGGGCCACTGAAGCTTTCTTT. The full variable domain, completed using reference TRBV5-6 and TRBJ1-1, is DAGVTQSPTHLIKTRGQQVTLRCSPKSGHDTVSWYQQALGQGPQFIFQYYEEEERQRGNFPDRFSGHQFPNYSSELNVNALLLGDSALYLCASSAGGATEAFFGQGTRLTVV.

The rearrangement joins TRBV10-2 to TRBJ1-1; weak D call: TRBD1 (5 bases). Germline V gene lookup returns CDR1 WSHSY and CDR2 SAAADI. Trimming removed 5 bases from V and 3 bases from J, with 10 bases in between. CDR3 length: 13 residues. CDR3 sequence: CASSLPGYTEAFF. CDR3 bases: TGCGCCAGCAGTCTACCAGGGTACACTGAAGCTTTCTTT.

Regarding this clone: This CDR3 is also generated by other DNA sequences in the sample. The chain links TRBV4-2 to TRBJ2-3; 12 nucleotides match TRBD2. With 1 base clipped from V and 3 bases from J, the junction kept 2 bases outside the gene matches. Looked up from germline, CDR1 is LGHNA and CDR2 is YNFKEQ. The CDR3 length is 16 residues. DNA for the CDR3: TGTGCCAGCAGCCAAGGGACTAGCGGGACAACAGATACGCAGTATTTT. This gives the protein CASSQGTSGTTDTQYF.

J is TRBJ1-2 and V is TRBV5-5; 8 nucleotides match TRBD1. Losses at the gene ends were 0 bases for V and 6 bases for J; bases not matched to a gene: 10. CDR3 length: 16 residues. CDR1 and CDR2 from the germline V gene are SGHKS and YYEKEE (reference sequence). The CDR3 region has the DNA TGTGCCAGCAGCTTGGCCGGGACAGGCGCTTTGGATGGCTACACCTTC. Translated, it gives CASSLAGTGALDGYTF.

V usage is TRBV10-2 and J usage is TRBJ2-3; 9 nucleotides match TRBD1. CDR3 size: 15 residues. Germline assignment: CDR1 WSHSY and CDR2 SAAADI. The trim removed 9 bases at V and 3 bases at J, leaving 10 bases unmatched. In DNA, the CDR3 is TGCGCCAGATCCTTGGGGGACAGGGATACAGATACGCAGTATTTT. It codes for CARSLGDRDTDTQYF.